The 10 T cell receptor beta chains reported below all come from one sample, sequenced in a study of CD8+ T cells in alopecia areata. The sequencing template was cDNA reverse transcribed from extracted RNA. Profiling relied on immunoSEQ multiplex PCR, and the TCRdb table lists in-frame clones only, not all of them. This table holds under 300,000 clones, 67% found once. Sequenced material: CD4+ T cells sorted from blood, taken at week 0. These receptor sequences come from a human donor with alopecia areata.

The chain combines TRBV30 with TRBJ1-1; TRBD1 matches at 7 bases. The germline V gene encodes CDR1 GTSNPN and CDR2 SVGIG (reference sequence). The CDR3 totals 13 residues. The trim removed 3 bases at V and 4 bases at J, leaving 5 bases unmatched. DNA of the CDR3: TGTGCCTGGAGGGCGCAGGGGGGCACTGAAGCTTTCTTT. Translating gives CAWRAQGGTEAFF.

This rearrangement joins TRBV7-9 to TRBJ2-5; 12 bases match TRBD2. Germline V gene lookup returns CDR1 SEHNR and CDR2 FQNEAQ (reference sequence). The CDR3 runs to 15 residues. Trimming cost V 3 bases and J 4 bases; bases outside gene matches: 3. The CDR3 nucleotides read TGTGCCAGCAGCTTCTCTAGCGGGGGGGCAGAGACCCAGTACTTC. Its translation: CASSFSSGGAETQYF.

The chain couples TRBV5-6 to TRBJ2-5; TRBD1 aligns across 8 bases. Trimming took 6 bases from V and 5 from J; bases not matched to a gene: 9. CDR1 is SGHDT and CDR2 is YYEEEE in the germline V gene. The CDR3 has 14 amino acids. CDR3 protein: CASTYTGGRETQYF. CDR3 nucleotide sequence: TGTGCCAGCACCTACACAGGGGGGCGGGAGACCCAGTACTTC. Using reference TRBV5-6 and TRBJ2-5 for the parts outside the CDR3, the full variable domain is DAGVTQSPTHLIKTRGQQVTLRCSPKSGHDTVSWYQQALGQGPQFIFQYYEEEERQRGNFPDRFSGHQFPNYSSELNVNALLLGDSALYLCASTYTGGRETQYFGPGTRLLVL.

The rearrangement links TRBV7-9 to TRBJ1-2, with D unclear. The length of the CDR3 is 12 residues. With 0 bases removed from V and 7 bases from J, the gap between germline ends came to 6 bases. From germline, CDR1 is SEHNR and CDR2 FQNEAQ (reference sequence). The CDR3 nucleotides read TGTGCCAGCAGCTTAGCACACAGTGGCTACACCTTC. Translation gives CASSLAHSGYTF.

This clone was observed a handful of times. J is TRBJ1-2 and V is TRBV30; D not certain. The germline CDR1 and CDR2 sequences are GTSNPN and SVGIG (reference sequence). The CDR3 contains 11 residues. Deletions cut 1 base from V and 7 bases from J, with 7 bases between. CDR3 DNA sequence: TGTGCCTGGAGTGAGAGGGCTGGCTACACCTTC. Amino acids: CAWSERAGYTF.

The CDR3, as DNA: TGTGCCAGCAACACCGGGACAGGGATTCAGCCCCAGCATTTT. Its protein product is CASNTGTGIQPQHF. The chain recombines TRBV6-6 with TRBJ1-5; TRBD1 matches 9 bases. Germline loops: CDR1 MNHNY, CDR2 SVGAGI (reference sequence). J was trimmed by 6 bases and V by 7 bases; bases with no gene match: 7. This CDR3 has 14 amino acids.

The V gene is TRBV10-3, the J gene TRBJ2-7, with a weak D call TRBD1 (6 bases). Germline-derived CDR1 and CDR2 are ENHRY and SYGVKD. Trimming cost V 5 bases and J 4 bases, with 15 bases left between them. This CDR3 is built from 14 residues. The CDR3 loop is CAISRDRRGYEQYF. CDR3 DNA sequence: TGTGCCATCAGTCGAGACAGGAGAGGGTACGAGCAGTACTTC.

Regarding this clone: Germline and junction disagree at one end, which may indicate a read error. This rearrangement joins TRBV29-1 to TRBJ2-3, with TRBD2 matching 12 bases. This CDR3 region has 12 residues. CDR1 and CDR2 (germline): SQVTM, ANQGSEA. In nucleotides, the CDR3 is TGCAGCTTTGAGACTAGCGGGGGCACGCAGTATTTT. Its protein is CSFETSGGTQYF.

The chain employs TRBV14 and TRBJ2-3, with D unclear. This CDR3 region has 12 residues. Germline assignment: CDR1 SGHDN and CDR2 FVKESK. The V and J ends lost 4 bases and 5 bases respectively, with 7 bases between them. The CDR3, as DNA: TGTGCCAGCAGCCCTGTGGGAGATACGCAGTATTTT. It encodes CASSPVGDTQYF. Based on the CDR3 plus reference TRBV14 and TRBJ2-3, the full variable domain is EAGVTQFPSHSVIEKGQTVTLRCDPISGHDNLYWYRRVMGKEIKFLLHFVKESKQDESGMPNNRFLAERTGGTYSTLKVQPAELEDSGVYFCASSPVGDTQYFGPGTRLTVL.

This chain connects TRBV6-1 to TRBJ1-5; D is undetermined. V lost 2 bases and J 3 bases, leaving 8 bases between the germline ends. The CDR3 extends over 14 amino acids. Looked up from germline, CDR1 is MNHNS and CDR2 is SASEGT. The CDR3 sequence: CASSEHGYNQPQHF. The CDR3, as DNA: TGTGCCAGCAGTGAACACGGGTACAATCAGCCCCAGCATTTT.